Below, 24 T cell receptor beta chains from the same sample are listed, as sequenced in a study of regulatory T cells in long-lasting Graves disease. TCR beta libraries were built with iRepertoire HTBI primers and Arm-PCR of CDR3 regions. TCRdb called the multiplex PCR reads again in MiXCR, with one record for every CDR3 protein. The sample has roughly 500,000 distinct CDR3 sequences, roughly 20% seen once. Time point noted: persistent/refractory GD, antithyroid drugs over 5 years with positive TRAb. After RNA was extracted from PBMCs, the TCR library was made from it. Sequenced here: peripheral blood mononuclear cells (PBMCs), sampled when the disease was refractory, from a patient treated with antithyroid drugs. The source of these receptors is a female donor with Graves disease.

There are many counts of this clonotype. The chain recombines TRBV28 with TRBJ1-2; TRBD1 matches at 7 bases. The CDR3 loop spans 14 amino acids. CDR1 is MDHEN and CDR2 is SYDVKM in the germline V gene. J lost 5 bases, V lost 7 bases, and 10 bases had no gene match. CDR3 in amino acids: CASTPTGRGYGYTF. The CDR3 nucleotides read TGTGCCAGCACCCCCACTGGCAGGGGGTATGGCTACACCTTC.

This chain links TRBV28 with TRBJ2-7, with TRBD1 matching over 10 bases. The germline CDR1 and CDR2 sequences are MDHEN and SYDVKM. The trim removed 4 bases at V and 4 bases at J, leaving 7 bases unmatched. The CDR3 sequence is 15 residues long. For the CDR3, the DNA is TGTGCCAGCAGTTCTCGGGACAGGGGATATTACGAGCAGTACTTC. Its protein is CASSSRDRGYYEQYF.

This clonotype was counted a few times. The V call is TRBV6-5, the J call TRBJ2-7, with TRBD2 as a possible D gene (5 bases). Per the germline V gene, CDR1 is MNHEY and CDR2 is SVGAGI. The V end lost 3 bases, the J end lost 0 bases, and 12 bases lay between the germline ends. The CDR3 length is 15 residues. CDR3 amino acids: CASSYRAGRSYEQYF. For the CDR3, the DNA is TGTGCCAGCAGTTATAGGGCGGGCCGCTCCTACGAGCAGTACTTC.

This clonotype was counted only a few times. The CDR3, as DNA: TGCAGCGTTGGGAAGTCTGGAAACACCATATATTTT. It specifies CSVGKSGNTIYF. The chain links TRBV29-1 to TRBJ1-3, with D unresolved. The germline CDR1 and CDR2 sequences are SQVTM and ANQGSEA. The CDR3 length is 12 residues. V lost 4 bases to trimming and J lost 1 base, with 5 bases between them.

CDR3 protein: CASSYGWGSTGGSSNQPQHF. In DNA, the CDR3 is TGTGCCAGCAGTTACGGGTGGGGTTCGACAGGGGGATCTAGCAATCAGCCCCAGCATTTT. The gene calls are TRBV6-5 and TRBJ1-5; TRBD1 agrees at 9 bases. The germline V gene encodes CDR1 MNHEY and CDR2 SVGAGI. This CDR3 is built from 20 residues. After removal of 2 bases from V and 0 bases from J, the junction contained 14 bases not matched to a gene.

In this sample, this clonotype turned up many times. The rearrangement joins TRBV28 to TRBJ1-2, with D possibly being TRBD1 (6 bases). The CDR3 spans 14 residues. CDR1 is MDHEN, CDR2 SYDVKM, per germline. The V and J ends lost 6 bases and 4 bases respectively, with 15 bases between them. CDR3 sequence reads: CASRRTGMIYGYTF. The CDR3 coding sequence is TGTGCCAGCAGAAGAACAGGGATGATCTATGGCTACACCTTC.

This chain connects TRBV7-6 to TRBJ2-5, with D hard to call. Germline V gene sequence: CDR1 SGHVS, CDR2 FNYEAQ. V was trimmed by 2 bases and J by 1 base, leaving 5 bases between them. This CDR3 comprises 13 residues. The CDR3, as DNA: TGTGCCAGCAGCTTATTTGTCCAAGAGACCCAGTACTTC. Translating gives CASSLFVQETQYF.

This clonotype was observed many times. The V gene is TRBV2, the J gene TRBJ2-5, with TRBD1 matching over 8 bases. The CDR3 is 14 amino acids. Germline V CDR1 and CDR2: SNHLY, FYNNEI. J lost 2 bases, V lost 6 bases, and 5 bases had no gene match. This chain's CDR3 is CASRETGAQETQYF. DNA for the CDR3: TGTGCCAGCAGGGAGACAGGGGCGCAAGAGACCCAGTACTTC.

The rearrangement joins TRBV6-9 to TRBJ1-1; 8 bases are a match to TRBD1. The CDR3 is 15 amino acids. The trim removed 4 bases at V and 4 bases at J, leaving 8 bases unmatched. Germline CDR1 reads MNHGY; CDR2 reads SVAAGI. CDR3 in amino acids: CASSFGQGVVTEAFF. CDR3 nucleotides: TGTGCCAGCAGTTTCGGACAGGGTGTGGTCACTGAAGCTTTCTTT.

This clonotype was recorded at least ten times. The CDR3 DNA reads TGTGCCACCAGTGATCCCGGACAGAAAGACTATGGCTACACCTTC. Translated: CATSDPGQKDYGYTF. V is TRBV24-1 and J is TRBJ1-2; TRBD1 is a possible D gene (6 bases). Germline-derived CDR1 and CDR2 are KGHDR and SFDVKD. The V end lost 3 bases, the J end lost 3 bases, and 13 bases lay between the germline ends. The CDR3 contains 15 residues.

This clonotype occurred many times. One end of the junction does not line up with germline, which may come from a read error. The chain carries TRBV28 and TRBJ1-5; D may be TRBD1 (6 bases). The CDR3 has 15 residues. Germline V gives CDR1 MDHEN, CDR2 SYDVKM. In DNA form, the CDR3 reads TGTGCCAGCAGTCTGGGGGGGGCTAGCTATCAGCCCCAGCATTTT. As protein: CASSLGGASYQPQHF. Drawing the rest from reference TRBV28 and TRBJ1-5, the complete variable domain is DVKVTQSSRYLVKRTGEKVFLECVQDMDHENMFWYRQDPGLGLRLIYFSYDVKMKEKGDIPEGYSVSREKKERFSLILESASTNQTSMYLCASSLGGASYQPQHFGDGTRLSIL.

To note about this clonotype: A much larger clone is a single base away; this may be a read error. The V and J genes are TRBV11-2 and TRBJ2-7, with no clear D. Trimming removed 2 bases from V and 5 bases from J, with 13 bases in between. The CDR3 covers 14 residues. Germline-derived CDR1 and CDR2 are SGHAT and FQNNGV. Here the CDR3 DNA reads TGTGCCAGCAGCTTAAGCCGCCGGACCCACGAGCAGTACTTC. It encodes CASSLSRRTHEQYF.

This clonotype has at least ten counts. V usage is TRBV12-3 or TRBV12-4 and J usage is TRBJ1-6; no clear D. V lost 3 bases, J lost 7 bases, and 7 bases lay in between. This CDR3 region has 13 residues. The DNA of the CDR3 is TGTGCCAGCAGTTTCGGGTGGAATTCACCCCTCCACTTT. Its protein product is CASSFGWNSPLHF.

In its sample, this clonotype was seen many times. This CDR3 reads CASRGTGFYGYTF. The CDR3 nucleotides read TGTGCCAGCAGGGGGACAGGATTCTATGGCTACACCTTC. The chain has TRBV2 and TRBJ1-2; the match to TRBD1 covers 8 bases. V dropped 6 bases and J dropped 4; count of bases not matched to a gene: 4. Germline values: CDR1 SNHLY, CDR2 FYNNEI. This CDR3 spans 13 amino acids.

This clonotype was recorded at least ten times. V usage is TRBV27 and J usage is TRBJ2-7; D not resolved. This CDR3 region has 13 residues. V dropped 4 bases and J dropped 4 bases, with 11 bases sitting between them. CDR1 is MNHEY, CDR2 SMNVEV, per germline (reference sequence). The CDR3 DNA follows: TGTGCCAGCAGTTCCCGAGCCCAGTACGAGCAGTACTTC. The encoded protein is CASSSRAQYEQYF.

A few counts support this clonotype. The chain has TRBV9 and TRBJ1-1; no clear D gene. Germline CDR1 reads SGDLS; CDR2 reads YYNGEE. Trimming removed 0 bases at V and 4 bases at J, with 7 bases between. This CDR3 has 13 amino acids. CDR3 residues: CASSVEAGTEAFF. The DNA for the CDR3 is TGTGCCAGCAGCGTAGAAGCGGGCACTGAAGCTTTCTTT.

The rearrangement uses TRBV15 and TRBJ2-7; 10 nucleotides match TRBD1. V was clipped by 5 bases and J by 2 bases; unmatched bases: 6. The CDR3 runs 15 residues. Germline V gives CDR1 LNHNV, CDR2 YYDKDF (reference sequence). The CDR3 is CATSAPGQGTYEQYF. As DNA, the CDR3 is TGTGCCACCAGCGCACCGGGACAGGGGACCTACGAGCAGTACTTC.

This chain links TRBV29-1 with TRBJ1-1; the D is unclear. CDR1 and CDR2 from the germline V gene are SQVTM and ANQGSEA. The ends were cut back, 5 bases at V and 1 base at J, with 11 bases in the middle. CDR3 length equals 13 residues. Here the CDR3 reads CSVPMPGNTEAFF. Written as DNA, the CDR3 is TGCAGCGTTCCAATGCCGGGGAACACTGAAGCTTTCTTT.

This clonotype was recorded once. This sequence is one base from a far larger clone and is likely a read error. It is likely a read error, because the conserved phenylalanine at the end of the CDR3 is missing. The chain employs TRBV7-9 and TRBJ2-5, with unresolved D. Germline assignment: CDR1 SEHNR and CDR2 FQNEAQ (reference sequence). The CDR3 sequence is 15 residues long. V lost 5 bases and J lost 4, with 17 bases in between. CDR3 DNA: TGTGCCAGCAGCCCCAGTCGGCAAGAAAGAGAGACCCAGTACCTC. Its protein product is CASSPSRQERETQYL.

The chain joins TRBV6-1 to TRBJ1-6; possibly TRBD1 for D (6 bases). CDR3 size: 13 residues. V lost 7 bases and J lost 11, with 15 bases in between. CDR1 and CDR2 from the germline V gene are MNHNS and SASEGT. This CDR3 reads CASNIAGQPPLHF. In nucleotides, the CDR3 is TGTGCCAGCAATATTGCCGGACAGCCACCCCTCCACTTT.

This clonotype showed up many times. The CDR3 loop reads CASSLTAVVGTEAFF. Here the CDR3 DNA reads TGTGCCAGCAGCTTGACTGCGGTCGTGGGCACTGAAGCTTTCTTT. This sequence joins TRBV7-2 and TRBJ1-1; D gene unclear. The germline CDR1 and CDR2 sequences are SGHTA and FQGNSA. V shed 3 bases and J shed 4 bases, with 15 bases lying between them. This CDR3 contains 15 residues.

In this sample, this clonotype turned up many times. The chain has TRBV12-3 or TRBV12-4 and TRBJ1-1, with no clear D. Trimming shortened V by 6 bases and J by 1 base, and 15 bases separated the two germline ends. The CDR3 covers 15 residues. CDR3 in amino acids: CASSPHRLRNTEAFF. The CDR3 nucleotides read TGTGCCAGCAGCCCTCACCGACTGAGGAACACTGAAGCTTTCTTT.

The chain couples TRBV29-1 to TRBJ2-2, with 9 bases lining up with TRBD1. The CDR3 extends over 16 amino acids. With 6 bases clipped from V and 2 bases from J, the junction kept 10 bases outside the gene matches. Germline CDR1 SQVTM, CDR2 ANQGSEA. CDR3 DNA sequence: TGCAGCGTCGAACAGACGGACAGGGGCAACACCGGGGAGCTGTTTTTT. As protein: CSVEQTDRGNTGELFF.

The sample holds many counts of this clonotype. This chain links TRBV6-1 with TRBJ1-1; D gene uncertain. The CDR3 consists of 12 residues. Germline CDR1 and CDR2: MNHNS and SASEGT. V was cut by 5 bases and J by 7 bases, with 11 bases left in between. CDR3 nucleotide sequence: TGTGCCAGCAGTCTCGGTAACTTTGAAGCTTTCTTT. Encoded protein: CASSLGNFEAFF.